This T cell receptor (beta chain) was recorded in a study of shared T cell receptors in the human thymus. The assay was immunoSEQ multiplex PCR, and TCRdb's table has in-frame clones only and misses some. This table holds 700,000 to 750,000 clones, 80% to 90% found once. CDR3 length: 14 residues. Germline V CDR1 and CDR2: SGHRS, YFSETQ. The J segment lost 4 bases and the V segment lost 4 bases, leaving 4 bases of the junction unmatched. The sample was also reused in another study, on human thymus T cells. That paper adds: Donation was from healthy Finnish infants who were having corrective surgery that addressed congenital heart defects. Surgeons resected thymus tissue during corrective heart surgery. Gene usage (both V and J) appeared biased in thymic and blood repertoires. Related research has reported that thymic repertoires overlap highly among unrelated individuals.

The clonotype originates from a girl under two years old with a congenital heart defect. The chain is built from TRBV5-1 and TRBJ2-4; 8 nucleotides match TRBD1. Source material: thymocytes. In DNA, the CDR3 is TGCGCCAGCAGCCCGCGGACAGGGAAAAACATTCAGTACTTC. This codes for CASSPRTGKNIQYF.